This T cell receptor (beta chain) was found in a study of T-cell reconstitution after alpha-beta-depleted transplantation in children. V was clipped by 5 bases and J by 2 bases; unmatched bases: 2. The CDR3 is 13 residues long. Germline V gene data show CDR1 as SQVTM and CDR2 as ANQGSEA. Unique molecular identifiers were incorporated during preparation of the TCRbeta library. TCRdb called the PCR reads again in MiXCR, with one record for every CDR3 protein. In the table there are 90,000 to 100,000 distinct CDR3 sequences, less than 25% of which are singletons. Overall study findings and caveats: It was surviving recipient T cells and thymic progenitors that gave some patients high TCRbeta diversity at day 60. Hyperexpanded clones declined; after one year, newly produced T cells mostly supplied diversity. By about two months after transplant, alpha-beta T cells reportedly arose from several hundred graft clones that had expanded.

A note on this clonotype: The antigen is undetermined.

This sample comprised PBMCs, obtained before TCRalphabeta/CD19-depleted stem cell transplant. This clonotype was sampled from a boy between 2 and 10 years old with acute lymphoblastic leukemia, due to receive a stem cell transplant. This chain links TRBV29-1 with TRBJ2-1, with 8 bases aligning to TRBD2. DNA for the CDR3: TGCAGCGTTAGCGGGAGCCCCTACAATGAGCAGTTCTTC. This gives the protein CSVSGSPYNEQFF.